Listed here are 12 T cell receptor beta chains from one sample, sequenced in a study of shared clonotypes between healthy human individuals. Profiling relied on immunoSEQ multiplex PCR, and the TCRdb table lists in-frame clones only, not all of them. The sample lists about 490,000 clones, around 80% occurring once. The sample comprised PBMCs. The receptors stem from a woman in her forties in good health. Some clones in this sample may be carry-over from other donors' samples.

Worth noting for this clone: Mismatch with germline at one junction end may stem from a read error. V is TRBV5-1 and J is TRBJ2-7; 7 nucleotides match TRBD1. Germline V CDR1 and CDR2: SGHRS, YFSETQ. CDR3 length equals 17 residues. The chain's CDR3 is CASSSTGFVLSSSEQYF. The CDR3 DNA sequence: TGCGCCAGCAGCTCGACAGGGTTCGTCCTCTCCTCCTCCGAGCAGTACTTC.

The J gene is TRBJ1-2, the V gene TRBV7-2; D remains ambiguous. Between the trimmed V and J ends, which lost 1 base and 0 bases, there was a span of 9 bases. The CDR3 is 15 residues long. Germline loops: CDR1 SGHTA, CDR2 FQGNSA. Written as DNA, the CDR3 is TGTGCCAGCAGCTTAGATATAGGGACTAACTATGGCTACACCTTC. Its protein is CASSLDIGTNYGYTF. Full variable domain (rest looked up from reference TRBV7-2 and TRBJ1-2): GAGVSQSPSNKVTEKGKDVELRCDPISGHTALYWYRQSLGQGLEFLIYFQGNSAPDKSGLPSDRFSAERTGGSVSTLTIQRTQQEDSAVYLCASSLDIGTNYGYTFGSGTRLTVV.

This clone was picked up one time. The chain is built from TRBV28 and TRBJ1-5, with TRBD1 as a possible D gene (6 bases). Trimming left V 6 bases short and J 0 bases short, with 21 bases between. Per germline, CDR1 MDHEN and CDR2 SYDVKM. This CDR3 contains 18 residues. The CDR3 sequence: CASRADRTRFYSNQPQHF. The CDR3 region has the DNA TGTGCCAGCAGGGCCGACAGGACCCGATTTTATAGCAATCAGCCCCAGCATTTT.

The V gene is TRBV6-1, the J gene TRBJ1-1; a possible D gene is TRBD1 (5 bases). V lost 2 bases and J 5 bases, leaving 15 bases between the germline ends. CDR1 and CDR2 (germline): MNHNS, SASEGT. The CDR3 is made up of 15 amino acids. Here the CDR3 reads CASSERGVGGTEAFF. The CDR3 region has the DNA TGTGCCAGCAGTGAACGGGGGGTCGGGGGGACTGAAGCTTTCTTT.

The chain couples TRBV5-1 to TRBJ2-3, with no clear D. Germline CDR1 and CDR2: SGHRS and YFSETQ. This CDR3 comprises 15 residues. With 4 bases removed from V and 0 bases from J, the gap between germline ends came to 12 bases. The CDR3 reads CASSRWLGSTDTQYF. The CDR3 DNA reads TGCGCCAGCAGCCGCTGGTTGGGGAGCACAGATACGCAGTATTTT.

V gene TRBV11-3 combines with J gene TRBJ2-1; TRBD1 is a possible D gene (5 bases). The germline CDR1 and CDR2 sequences are SGHNT and YENEEA. CDR3 size: 16 residues. V was clipped by 5 bases and J by 1 base, with 15 bases between them. The CDR3: CASSQKVAGSYNEQFF. CDR3 in DNA: TGTGCCAGCAGCCAGAAAGTGGCAGGGTCCTACAATGAGCAGTTCTTC.

This clone appeared a few times. The CDR3 reads CASSMQQGGRNQPQHF. CDR3 in DNA: TGTGCCAGTAGTATGCAACAGGGTGGACGCAATCAGCCCCAGCATTTT. The rearrangement uses TRBV19 and TRBJ1-5; D may be TRBD1 (6 bases). Germline CDR1 is LNHDA and CDR2 is SQIVND (reference sequence). The CDR3 loop spans 16 amino acids. Trimming left V 3 bases short and J 2 bases short, with 14 bases between.

This clone was detected a few times. The chain is built from TRBV7-2 and TRBJ2-5, with D tentatively TRBD1 or TRBD2 (5 bases each). V gave up 3 bases and J gave up 4 bases, with 15 bases separating them. From germline, CDR1 is SGHTA and CDR2 FQGNSA. The CDR3 covers 15 residues. The CDR3 is CASSFPVGGVETQYF. As DNA, the CDR3 is TGTGCCAGCAGCTTCCCGGTTGGGGGAGTAGAGACCCAGTACTTC. The variable domain in full, with the rest retrieved from reference TRBV7-2 and TRBJ2-5, is GAGVSQSPSNKVTEKGKDVELRCDPISGHTALYWYRQSLGQGLEFLIYFQGNSAPDKSGLPSDRFSAERTGGSVSTLTIQRTQQEDSAVYLCASSFPVGGVETQYFGPGTRLLVL.

Notes on this clone: This may arise from a read error, as a much more abundant clone is one base away. This chain joins TRBV28 and TRBJ2-7; no definite D call. Germline lookup yields CDR1 MDHEN and CDR2 SYDVKM. This CDR3 has 13 amino acids. The DNA for the CDR3 is TGTGCCAGCCGACTTTGGAGCTCCTACGGGCAGTACTTC. The encoded protein is CASRLWSSYGQYF.

The chain joins TRBV9 to TRBJ2-2, with 10 bases identical to TRBD1. Losses at the gene ends were 5 bases for V and 4 bases for J; bases not matched to a gene: 8. This CDR3 is 16 amino acids long. Germline CDR1 and CDR2: SGDLS and YYNGEE. The CDR3 sequence is CASSALGQGTTGELFF. CDR3 in DNA: TGTGCCAGCAGTGCCTTGGGACAGGGGACCACCGGGGAGCTGTTTTTT.

This clone was recorded only once. The genes are TRBV5-1 and TRBJ1-2, with D maybe TRBD1 (6 bases). Trimming took 4 bases from V and 7 from J, leaving 11 bases between them. There are 12 residues in the CDR3. Per the germline V gene, CDR1 is SGHRS and CDR2 is YFSETQ. The CDR3 sequence is CASSAQGIGYTF. CDR3 bases: TGCGCCAGCAGCGCACAGGGTATTGGCTACACCTTC.

The chain has TRBV7-3 and TRBJ2-5; 8 positions agree with TRBD1. With V trimmed by 4 bases and J by 4 bases, 8 bases remained unmatched. The CDR3 contains 15 residues. Germline assignment: CDR1 SGHTA and CDR2 FQGTGA. The CDR3 protein is CASSSGRGRGETQYF. Here the CDR3 DNA reads TGTGCCAGCAGCTCAGGCAGGGGGCGAGGAGAGACCCAGTACTTC. Variable domain in full (rest from reference TRBV7-3 and TRBJ2-5): GAGVSQTPSNKVTEKGKYVELRCDPISGHTALYWYRQSLGQGPEFLIYFQGTGAADDSGLPNDRFFAVRPEGSVSTLKIQRTERGDSAVYLCASSSGRGRGETQYFGPGTRLLVL.